This T cell receptor (beta chain) was found in a study of CD8 T cells in ankylosing spondylitis (dated by TCRdb to 2016 to 2017). Looking at the study overall: The study profiled T cell receptor beta repertoires in healthy donors and ankylosing spondylitis patients to find disease-linked TCR variants. The full study cohort comprised about 25 ankylosing spondylitis patients and some 110 healthy donors. Peripheral blood was sampled, and synovial fluid was also collected from ankylosing spondylitis patients.

What the research found in general, with its limitations: A TCR beta motif made up of fewer than 10 highly homologous amino acid variants appeared to be characteristic of blood from ankylosing spondylitis patients. A CD8+ phenotype was shown by the disease-linked clones, which were found at relatively low frequencies in peripheral blood. The disease-linked clones were reported to be significantly enriched in matched synovial fluid samples from ankylosing spondylitis patients. Some motif variants had previously been reported in the synovial fluid and blood of reactive arthritis patients, which suggests shared mechanisms of disease initiation.

On this clonotype: Its cognate antigen has yet to be identified. No base quality values were provided; no much bigger clone lies one nucleotide off.

The germline V and J ends show losses of 4 bases and 5 bases respectively, and no gene match explains 12 bases of the junction. Measured from the cysteine to the phenylalanine, the CDR3 is 16 residues long. Kept here is only the CDR3 DNA, which spans 48 bases and is read in frame from base 1. From the germline V gene, CDR1 is SGHTA and CDR2 is FQGNSA. The instrument was an Illumina HiSeq 2500. Quantitative 5'-RACE with molecular barcodes was used to prepare TCR beta libraries. The paper's processing steps were these. To identify disease-linked TCR variants, a new computational method was used, one built on a probabilistic model of VDJ rearrangement. TCRdb reran the public reads through fastp at Q25 and MiXCR, keeping productive beta chains. Rows are unified per CDR3 protein, each entry keeping the most common DNA and genes. What appears here as the V and J calls and clone size reflects TCRdb's work, not the paper's. The sample table shows hundreds of thousands of distinct CDR3 sequences, and over 9.5% are seen once. Together, the top ten hold less than 0.65% of the sample.

The specimen sequenced was blood, either unsorted or a sorted T cell fraction (not recorded which). The sequence joins TRBV7-2 to TRBJ2-3; 7 junctional bases match TRBD2. This TCR came from a male donor with ankylosing spondylitis. The CDR3 protein is CASSSYWRGWEDTQYF. At the DNA level, the sequence is TGTGCCAGCAGCTCCTATTGGCGGGGGTGGGAAGATACGCAGTATTTT.